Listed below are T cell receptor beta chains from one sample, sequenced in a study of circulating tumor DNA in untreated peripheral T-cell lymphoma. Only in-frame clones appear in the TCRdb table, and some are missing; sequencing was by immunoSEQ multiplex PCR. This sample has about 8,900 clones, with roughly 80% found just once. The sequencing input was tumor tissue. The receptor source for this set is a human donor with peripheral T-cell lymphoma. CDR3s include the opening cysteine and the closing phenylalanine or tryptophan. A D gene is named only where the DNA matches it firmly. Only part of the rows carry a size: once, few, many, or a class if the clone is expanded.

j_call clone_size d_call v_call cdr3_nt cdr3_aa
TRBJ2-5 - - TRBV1 TGCGCTAGCAGCCAAGATCAAACGGGGGGAGTGACCCAGTACTTC CASSQDQTGGVTQYF
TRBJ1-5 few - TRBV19 TGTGCCAGTAGTATAGTAGCCCAGCCCCAGCATTTT CASSIVAQPQHF
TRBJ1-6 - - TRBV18 TGTGCCAGCTCACCCAATGCGGCGGATAATTCACCCCTCCACTTT CASSPNAADNSPLHF
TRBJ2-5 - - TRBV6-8 TGTGCCAGCAGTTCTTTGGACAGAGAAGAGACCCAGTACTTC CASSSLDREETQYF
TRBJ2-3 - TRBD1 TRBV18 TGTGCCAGCTCACGAGGGACAGGGGGCCCAGATACGCAGTATTTT CASSRGTGGPDTQYF
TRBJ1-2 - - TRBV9 TGTGCCAGCAGCGTAGTTGGTGGCGGCTACACCTTC CASSVVGGGYTF
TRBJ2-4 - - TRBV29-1 TGCAGCGTTCATCAGGGGCTAGCCAAAAACATTCAGTACTTC CSVHQGLAKNIQYF
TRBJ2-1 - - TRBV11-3 TGTGCCAGCAGCTTGCCAGGGGCCTACAATGAGCAGTTCTTC CASSLPGAYNEQFF
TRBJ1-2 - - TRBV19 TGTGCCAGCAGCAGAAGACTCTATGGCTACACCTTC CASSRRLYGYTF
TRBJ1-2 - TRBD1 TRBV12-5 TGTGCTAGTGGTTTGGTAAGAAGGGGAGACAGGGGCTTATTGGACTATGGCTACACCTTC CASGLVRRGDRGLLDYGYTF
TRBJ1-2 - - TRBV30 TGTGCCTGGAGAACTGAGGGAGCTTCCTATGGCTACACCTTC CAWRTEGASYGYTF
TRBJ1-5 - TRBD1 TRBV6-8 TGTGCCAGCAGTTGGGACAGCCGTTATGGCCCCATTCAGCCTCAGCATTTT CASSWDSRYGPIQPQHF
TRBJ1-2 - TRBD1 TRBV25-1 TGTGCCAGCAGTGAATGGAAAGGGGGCGACTATGGCTACACCTTC CASSEWKGGDYGYTF
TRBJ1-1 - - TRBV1 TGCGCCAGCAGCCCCCCTGGGGAAACCACTGAAGCTTTCTTT CASSPPGETTEAFF
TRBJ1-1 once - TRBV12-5 TGTGCTAGTGAAATAGGGGTGGGCCAGGGGAAAGCTTTCTTT CASEIGVGQGKAFF
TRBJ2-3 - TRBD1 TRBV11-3 TGTGCCAGCAGCTTAGGGCAGGGGGCCGGTACGCAGTATTTT CASSLGQGAGTQYF
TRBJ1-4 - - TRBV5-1 TGCGCCAGCAGCGGCGGACAGCCTATAGCAACTAATGAAAAACTGTTTTTT CASSGGQPIATNEKLFF
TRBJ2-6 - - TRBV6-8 TGTGCCAGCAGACCGACAGTTGGGGCCAACGTCCTGACTTTC CASRPTVGANVLTF
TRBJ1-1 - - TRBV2 TGTGTCAGCAGTGAAGCACGAGGGCCTGAAGCTTTCTTT CVSSEARGPEAFF
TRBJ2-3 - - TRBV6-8 TGTGCCAGCAGTCCCCTTGGGGGAAATACGCAGTATTTT CASSPLGGNTQYF
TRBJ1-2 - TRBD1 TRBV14 TGTGCCAGCAGCCGCTGGGACAGTTATGGCTACACCTTC CASSRWDSYGYTF
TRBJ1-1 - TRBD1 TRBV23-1 TGCGCCAGCAGTCAAAGGGGCAGGGGGCAGATGAACACTGAAGCTTTCTTT CASSQRGRGQMNTEAFF
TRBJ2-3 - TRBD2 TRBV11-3 TGTGCCAGCAGCCTACTAGCGGGGGGGACAGATACGCAGTATTTT CASSLLAGGTDTQYF
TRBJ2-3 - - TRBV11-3 TGTGCCAGCAGCCTCCAGGGGGGAGGGGATACGCAGTATTTT CASSLQGGGDTQYF
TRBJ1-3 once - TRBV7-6 TGTGCCAGCAGCTTTCGGACCTACTCTGGAAACACCATATATTTT CASSFRTYSGNTIYF
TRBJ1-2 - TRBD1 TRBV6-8 TGTGCCAGCAGTCGAACTAAGGACAGGTCGGGCTATGGCTACACCTTC CASSRTKDRSGYGYTF
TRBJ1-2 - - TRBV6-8 TGTGCCAGCAGCCCGAATCAGATGACGAGCTACACCTTC CASSPNQMTSYTF
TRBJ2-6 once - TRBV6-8 TGTGCCAGCAGTTACCAGGGGCCGGGATCTGGGGCCAACGTCCTGACTTTC CASSYQGPGSGANVLTF
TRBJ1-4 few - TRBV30 TGTGCCTGGAGAAGTCCGATGGGGGAAAAACTGTTTTTT CAWRSPMGEKLFF
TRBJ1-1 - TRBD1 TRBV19 TGTGCCACCTGGGGGCAGACAGGGGCGAACACTGAAGCTTTCTTT CATWGQTGANTEAFF
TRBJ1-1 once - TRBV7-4 TGTGCCAGCAGCCTAAAGCGGGAGACTGAAGCTTTCTTT CASSLKRETEAFF
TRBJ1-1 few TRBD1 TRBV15 TGTGCCACCAGTAATCCGACAGGGAGGGGCACTGAAGCTTTCTTT CATSNPTGRGTEAFF
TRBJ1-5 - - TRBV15 TGTGCCACCAGCACGGACCCCGGGGGCAATCAGCCCCAGCATTTT CATSTDPGGNQPQHF
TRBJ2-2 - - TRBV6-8 TGTGCCAGCCTCGCCGGGCCCCTCAACACCGGGGAGCTGTTTTTT CASLAGPLNTGELFF
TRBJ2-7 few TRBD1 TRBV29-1 TGCAGCAACTCCTGTATTGACAGGGACTACGAGCAGTACTTC CSNSCIDRDYEQYF
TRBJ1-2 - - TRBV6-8 TGTGCCAGCAGTTTCTCAGGGAACCGTCAAGGCTACACCTTC CASSFSGNRQGYTF
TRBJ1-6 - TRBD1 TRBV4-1 TGCGCCAGCAGCAAATGGGACAGTGATAATTCACCCCTCCACTTT CASSKWDSDNSPLHF
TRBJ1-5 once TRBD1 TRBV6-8 TGTGCCGTAGGGACAGGGGGCAACAATCAGCCCCAGCATTTT CAVGTGGNNQPQHF
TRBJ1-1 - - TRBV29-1 TGCAGCGTTGACGGGGGGACCCTAGGGGACACTGAAGCTTTCTTT CSVDGGTLGDTEAFF
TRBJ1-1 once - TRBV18 TGTGCCAGCTCCGGAACAGGGAGCACTGAAGCTTTCTTT CASSGTGSTEAFF
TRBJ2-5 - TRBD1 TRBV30 TGTGCCTGGAGCAGGGGGCAAGAGACCCAGTACTTC CAWSRGQETQYF
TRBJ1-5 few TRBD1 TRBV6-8 TGTGCCAGCAGGGGAGCGGGACAGGGAAGGCCCCAGCATTTT CASRGAGQGRPQHF
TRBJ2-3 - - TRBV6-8 TGTGCCAGCAGTGGTAGCGGTCGGGGCACAGATACGCAGTATTTT CASSGSGRGTDTQYF
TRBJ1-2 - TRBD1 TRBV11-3 TGTGCCAGCAGCCCCCGGAGGACAGGACACTATGGCTACACCTTC CASSPRRTGHYGYTF
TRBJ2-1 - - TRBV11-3 TGTGCTAGCAGCTTAGGTGGGGTCTCCTACAATGAGCAGTTCTTC CASSLGGVSYNEQFF
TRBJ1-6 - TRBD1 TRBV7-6 TGTGCCAGCAGCTTGGGACAGACGAATTCACCCCTCCACTTT CASSLGQTNSPLHF
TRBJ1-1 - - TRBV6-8 TGTGCCAGCAGTACCCGAGAGGGAGGAAGCATGAGCCCTGAAGCTTTCTTT CASSTREGGSMSPEAFF
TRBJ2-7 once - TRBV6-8 TGTGCCAGCAGTTACTCCCGGACTTTCTACGAGCAGTACTTC CASSYSRTFYEQYF
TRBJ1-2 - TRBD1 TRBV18 TGTGCCAGCTCTCCTGACAGGGAAGGCTACACCTTC CASSPDREGYTF
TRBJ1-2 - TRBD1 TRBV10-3 TGTGCCATCAGTGAGTCCGGGACAGGGTTTAACTATGGCTACACCTTC CAISESGTGFNYGYTF
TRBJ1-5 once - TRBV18 TGTGCCAGCTCATTGGGGGGCTCTAGCAATCAGCCCCAGCATTTT CASSLGGSSNQPQHF
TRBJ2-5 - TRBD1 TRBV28 TGTGCCAGCAGCGGGACAGGGGAAGAGACCCAGTACTTC CASSGTGEETQYF
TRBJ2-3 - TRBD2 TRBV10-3 TGTGCCATCAGTGAGTCCAGGAGACGGGAGGATAGCACAGATACGCAGTATTTT CAISESRRREDSTDTQYF
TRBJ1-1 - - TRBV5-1 TGCGCCAGCAGCTTAACGGAGCCCCAGGGAATGAGGAACACTGAAGCTTTCTTT CASSLTEPQGMRNTEAFF